What follows is one T cell receptor (beta chain) and its context. The CDR3 runs to 14 residues. V lost 6 bases, J lost 13 bases, and 12 bases stayed unmatched. Germline CDR1 MNHEY, CDR2 SVGEGT. The data stem from a study of blood T cell repertoires in COVID-19. Overall study: Donors in the United States, Italy and Spain gave samples during acute or convalescent COVID-19.

Some clones are missing from TCRdb's copy, which holds only in-frame ones; the method was immunoSEQ multiplex PCR. This repertoire shows fewer than 400,000 clones, 85% found once; its top ten account for over 1.5%. V is TRBV6-2 or TRBV6-3 and J is TRBJ1-6, with 7 bases that match TRBD1. Sequenced material: PBMCs or T cells enriched from blood (not recorded which). The TCR originated in a woman in her 30s who had been exposed to COVID-19. CDR3 protein: CASSQDRRLVPLHF. The CDR3 DNA sequence: TGTGCCAGCAGCCAGGACAGGCGGCTTGTCCCCCTCCACTTT.